These 16 T cell receptor beta chains were sequenced from one sample in a study of cytomegalovirus exposure and HLA in healthy donors. The study ran its PCR with 60 Vbeta and 13 Jbeta primers. Here immunoSEQ multiplex PCR was the method, and the copy in TCRdb shows in-frame clones only, minus some. The data hold roughly 150,000 clones, with approximately 82% observed a single time. The material sequenced was PBMCs. The receptors stem from a woman between 45 and 65 years old in good health and CMV-seropositive.

CDR3 DNA: TGTGCCTGGAGTGCGTTCGGTGGCTACACCTTC. Amino acid sequence: CAWSAFGGYTF. The chain has TRBV30 and TRBJ1-2, with D unclear. V lost 1 base and J lost 7, with 7 bases in between. The CDR3 extends over 11 amino acids. Germline loops: CDR1 GTSNPN, CDR2 SVGIG (reference sequence).

This clone appeared once. The chain couples TRBV7-2 to TRBJ1-2; 7 bases agree with TRBD1. The CDR3 covers 13 residues. The germline CDR1 and CDR2 sequences are SGHTA and FQGNSA. J lost 7 bases, V lost 3 bases, and 5 bases had no gene match. CDR3 protein: CASSLRGRGGYTF. In nucleotides, the CDR3 is TGTGCCAGCAGCTTGAGGGGGCGGGGTGGCTACACCTTC.

A single count supports this clone. The chain uses TRBV19 and TRBJ2-1; D is unresolved. The ends were cut back, 6 bases at V and 8 bases at J, with 8 bases in the middle. This CDR3 has 11 residues. CDR1 and CDR2 (germline): LNHDA, SQIVND (reference sequence). CDR3 coding DNA: TGTGCCAGTAGCATCACTGATGAGCAGTTCTTC. This gives the protein CASSITDEQFF.

The genes are TRBV4-2 and TRBJ1-4; possibly TRBD1 for D (5 bases). This CDR3 has 17 amino acids. Trimming shortened V by 0 bases and J by 4 bases, and 15 bases separated the two germline ends. Germline CDR1 is LGHNA and CDR2 is YNFKEQ. This CDR3 is CASSQDVLGVLNEKLFF. The CDR3 DNA reads TGTGCCAGCAGCCAAGACGTGTTAGGGGTCCTTAATGAAAAACTGTTTTTT.

This sequence joins TRBV29-1 and TRBJ2-1, with 11 bases that match TRBD2. The CDR3 contains 18 residues. CDR1 and CDR2 (germline): SQVTM, ANQGSEA. V shed 1 base, J shed 0 bases, and the junction held 8 bases outside the gene matches. The CDR3 bases are TGCAGCGTTGAAGGGGTGAGGGGACTAGCGGACTCCTACAATGAGCAGTTCTTC. Its protein is CSVEGVRGLADSYNEQFF.

The chain uses TRBV7-9 and TRBJ2-7, with 11 bases that match TRBD2. From germline, CDR1 is SEHNR and CDR2 FQNEAQ (reference sequence). Germline trimming cut 6 bases from V and 3 bases from J; bases unmatched to any gene: 10. CDR3 size: 16 residues. This CDR3 is CASRYGGTSGDYEQYF. The CDR3 nucleotides are TGTGCCAGCAGGTACGGCGGGACTAGCGGCGACTACGAGCAGTACTTC.

The chain is built from TRBV13 and TRBJ2-1, with D tentatively TRBD2 (5 bases). V was clipped by 8 bases and J by 2 bases, with 13 bases between them. This CDR3 comprises 14 residues. Per germline, CDR1 PRHDT and CDR2 FYEKMQ (reference sequence). CDR3 sequence reads: CASGRLHPYNEQFF. CDR3 sequence (DNA): TGTGCCAGCGGTAGACTACACCCCTACAATGAGCAGTTCTTC.

The rearrangement uses TRBV30 and TRBJ2-1; 12 nucleotides agree with TRBD2. With V trimmed by 3 bases and J by 7 bases, 1 base remained unmatched. Germline lookup yields CDR1 GTSNPN and CDR2 SVGIG (reference sequence). This CDR3 is built from 13 residues. CDR3 loop: CAWRLAGGNEQFF. The CDR3 DNA follows: TGTGCCTGGAGACTAGCGGGGGGTAATGAGCAGTTCTTC. The full variable domain, completed using reference TRBV30 and TRBJ2-1, is SQTIHQWPATLVQPVGSPLSLECTVEGTSNPNLYWYRQAAGRGLQLLFYSVGIGQISSEVPQNLSASRPQDRQFILSSKKLLLSDSGFYLCAWRLAGGNEQFFGPGTRLTVL.

V is TRBV11-1 and J is TRBJ2-2; 9 nucleotides agree with TRBD1. This CDR3 is built from 17 residues. The V and J ends lost 5 bases and 6 bases, in that order; junction bases with no gene match: 13. Germline CDR1 SGHAT, CDR2 FQDESV (reference sequence). The CDR3 DNA is TGTGCCAGCAGCCCCTACCGACAGGGGGGTTACGCCGGGGAGCTGTTTTTT. This encodes CASSPYRQGGYAGELFF.

The gene calls are TRBV5-1 and TRBJ2-3, with 8 positions matching TRBD2. The germline V gene encodes CDR1 SGHRS and CDR2 YFSETQ. Trimming cost V 4 bases and J 0 bases; bases outside gene matches: 4. This CDR3 contains 15 residues. The CDR3 region is CASSIAGSSTDTQYF. CDR3 bases: TGCGCCAGCAGCATAGCGGGGTCTAGCACAGATACGCAGTATTTT. The whole variable domain, remainder taken from reference TRBV5-1 and TRBJ2-3, is KAGVTQTPRYLIKTRGQQVTLSCSPISGHRSVSWYQQTPGQGLQFLFEYFSETQRNKGNFPGRFSGRQFSNSRSEMNVSTLELGDSALYLCASSIAGSSTDTQYFGPGTRLTVL.

This clone was observed a single time. The rearrangement joins TRBV30 to TRBJ2-2; possibly TRBD1 for D (8 bases). Germline lookup yields CDR1 GTSNPN and CDR2 SVGIG (reference sequence). V lost 8 bases and J lost 5, with 15 bases in between. The CDR3 spans 13 residues. The CDR3 DNA sequence: TGTGCCGGATACAGGGGGGGAACCGGGGAGCTGTTTTTT. Its protein product is CAGYRGGTGELFF.

Details on this clone: A junction end diverges from the germline sequence, so it may reflect a read error. The CDR3 protein is CASSSTGGGNKEQFF. The CDR3 nucleotides read TGTGCCAGCAGCTCGACAGGGGGCGGGAACAAGGAGCAGTTCTTC. The chain joins TRBV5-6 to TRBJ2-1, with 10 nucleotides matching TRBD1. Germline V CDR1 and CDR2: SGHDT, YYEEEE. The CDR3 totals 15 residues. Full variable domain (missing parts from reference TRBV5-6 and TRBJ2-1): DAGVTQSPTHLIKTRGQQVTLRCSPKSGHDTVSWYQQALGQGPQFIFQYYEEEERQRGNFPDRFSGHQFPNYSSELNVNALLLGDSALYLCASSSTGGGNKEQFFGPGTRLTVL.

V is TRBV14 and J is TRBJ1-6, with 8 bases lining up with TRBD1. V lost 4 bases to trimming and J lost 9 bases; unmatched junction nucleotides: 2. Germline V gene sequence: CDR1 SGHDN, CDR2 FVKESK. CDR3 size: 13 residues. CDR3 nucleotide sequence: TGTGCCAGCAGCCCCGGACAGGGTTCACCCCTCCACTTT. It specifies CASSPGQGSPLHF.

V is TRBV19 and J is TRBJ1-4; D is perhaps TRBD1 (5 bases). Germline CDR1 is LNHDA and CDR2 is SQIVND (reference sequence). V lost 6 bases and J 5 bases, leaving 7 bases between the germline ends. CDR3 size: 12 residues. The CDR3 here is CASSRGNEKLFF. Here the CDR3 DNA reads TGTGCCAGTAGCCGGGGGAATGAAAAACTGTTTTTT.

The CDR3, as DNA: TGTGCCAGCAGCTTGGCGGACAGGGGAGGAAACCGCTACGAGCAGTACTTC. This encodes CASSLADRGGNRYEQYF. This sequence joins TRBV5-6 and TRBJ2-7; 9 positions match TRBD1. Trimming removed 0 bases from V and 3 bases from J; junction bases left unmatched: 10. The CDR3 loop spans 17 amino acids. Per germline, CDR1 SGHDT and CDR2 YYEEEE.

The chain employs TRBV30 and TRBJ1-2, with D tentatively TRBD1 (5 bases). The CDR3 runs to 13 residues. The ends were cut back, 2 bases at V and 4 bases at J, with 11 bases in the middle. Germline V CDR1 and CDR2: GTSNPN, SVGIG (reference sequence). The CDR3 DNA reads as TGTGCCTGGAGTCCCGCCGGGGGCTATGGCTACACCTTC. It yields the protein CAWSPAGGYGYTF.